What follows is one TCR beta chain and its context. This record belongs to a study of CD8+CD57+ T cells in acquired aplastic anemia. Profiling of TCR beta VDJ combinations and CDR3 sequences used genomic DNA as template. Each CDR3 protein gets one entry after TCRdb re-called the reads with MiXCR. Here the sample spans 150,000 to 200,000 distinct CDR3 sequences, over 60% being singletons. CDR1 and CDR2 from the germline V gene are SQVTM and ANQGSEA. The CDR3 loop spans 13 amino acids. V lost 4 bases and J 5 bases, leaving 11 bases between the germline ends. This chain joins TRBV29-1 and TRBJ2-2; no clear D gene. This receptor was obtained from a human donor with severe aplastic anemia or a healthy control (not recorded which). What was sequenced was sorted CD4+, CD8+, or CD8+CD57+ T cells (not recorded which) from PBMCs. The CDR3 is CSVVSPRTGELFF. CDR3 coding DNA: TGCAGCGTTGTAAGCCCTAGGACCGGGGAGCTGTTTTTT.